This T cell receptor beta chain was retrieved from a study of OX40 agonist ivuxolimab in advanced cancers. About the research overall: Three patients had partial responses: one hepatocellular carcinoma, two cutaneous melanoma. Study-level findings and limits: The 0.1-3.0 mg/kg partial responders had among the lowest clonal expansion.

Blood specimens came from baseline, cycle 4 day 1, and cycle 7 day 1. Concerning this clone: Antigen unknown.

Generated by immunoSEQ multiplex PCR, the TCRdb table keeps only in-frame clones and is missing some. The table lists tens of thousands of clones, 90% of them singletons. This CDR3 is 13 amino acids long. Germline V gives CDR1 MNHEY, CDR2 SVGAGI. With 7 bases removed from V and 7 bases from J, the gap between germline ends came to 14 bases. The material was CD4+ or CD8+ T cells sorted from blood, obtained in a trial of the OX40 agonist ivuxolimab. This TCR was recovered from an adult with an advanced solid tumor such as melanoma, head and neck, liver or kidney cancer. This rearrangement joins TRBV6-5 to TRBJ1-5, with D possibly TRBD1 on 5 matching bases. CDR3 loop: CASTPGIGQPQHF. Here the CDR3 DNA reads TGTGCCAGCACCCCAGGGATCGGACAGCCCCAGCATTTT.